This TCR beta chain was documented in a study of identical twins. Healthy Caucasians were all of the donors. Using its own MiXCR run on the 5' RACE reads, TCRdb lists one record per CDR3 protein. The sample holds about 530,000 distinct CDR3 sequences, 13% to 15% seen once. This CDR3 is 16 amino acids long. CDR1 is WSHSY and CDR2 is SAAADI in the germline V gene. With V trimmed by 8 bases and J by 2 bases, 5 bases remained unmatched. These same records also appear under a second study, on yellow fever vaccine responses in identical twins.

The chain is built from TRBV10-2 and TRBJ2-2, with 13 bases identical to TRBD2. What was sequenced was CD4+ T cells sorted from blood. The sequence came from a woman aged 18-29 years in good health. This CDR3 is CASRTSGRANTGELFF. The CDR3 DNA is TGCGCCAGCCGAACTAGCGGGAGGGCCAACACCGGGGAGCTGTTTTTT.